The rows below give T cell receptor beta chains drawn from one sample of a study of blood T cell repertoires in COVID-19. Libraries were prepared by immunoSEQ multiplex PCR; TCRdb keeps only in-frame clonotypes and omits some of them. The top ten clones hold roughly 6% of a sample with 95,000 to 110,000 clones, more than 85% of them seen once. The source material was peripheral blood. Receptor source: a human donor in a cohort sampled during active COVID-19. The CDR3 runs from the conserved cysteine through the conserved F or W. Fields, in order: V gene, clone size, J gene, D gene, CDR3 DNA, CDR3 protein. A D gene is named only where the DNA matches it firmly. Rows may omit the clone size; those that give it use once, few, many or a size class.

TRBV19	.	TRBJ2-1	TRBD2	TGTGCCAGTAGTATGCGGGAGAGCTCCTACAATGAGCAGTTCTTC	CASSMRESSYNEQFF
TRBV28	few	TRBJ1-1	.	TGTGCCAGCAGTTTCACAGGGCAGGCCACTGAAGCTTTCTTT	CASSFTGQATEAFF
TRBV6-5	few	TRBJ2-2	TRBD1	TGTGCCAGCAGTAACACAGGGGCTACCGGGGAGCTGTTTTTT	CASSNTGATGELFF
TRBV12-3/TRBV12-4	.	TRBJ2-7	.	TGTGCCAGCAGTTTAGGGCCCCATGAGCAGTACTTC	CASSLGPHEQYF
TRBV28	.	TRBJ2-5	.	TGTGCCAGCAGGGGGGGTGGGAGCGTGAGGGAGACCCAGTACTTC	CASRGGGSVRETQYF
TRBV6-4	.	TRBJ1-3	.	TGTGCCAGTGACAAATCGGGGGACACCATATATTTT	CASDKSGDTIYF
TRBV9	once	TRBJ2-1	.	TGTGCCAGCAGCGTAGGGGGGGAAGATTACAATGAGCAGTTCTTC	CASSVGGEDYNEQFF
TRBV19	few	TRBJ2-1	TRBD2	TGTGCCAGTAGTACAACAGCGGGAGGGTCATACAATGAGCAGTTCTTC	CASSTTAGGSYNEQFF
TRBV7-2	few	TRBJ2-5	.	TGTGCCAGCAGCCCCCAGGGAGAGACCCAGTACTTC	CASSPQGETQYF
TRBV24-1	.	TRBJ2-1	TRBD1	TGTGCCACCAGTGATCCCGGGACAGGGGAAAGGGGGTACAATGAGCAGTTCTTC	CATSDPGTGERGYNEQFF
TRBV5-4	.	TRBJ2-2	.	TGTGCCAGCAGCTTGGCGGGGGCGAACACCGGGGAGCTGTTTTTT	CASSLAGANTGELFF
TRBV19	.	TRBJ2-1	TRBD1	TGTGCCAGTAACCACGGGACAGGGGGCGAGGAGCAGTTCTTC	CASNHGTGGEEQFF
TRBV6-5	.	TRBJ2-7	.	TGTGCCAGCAGTTATACGGGAGAAATGCGGGAGCAGTACTTC	CASSYTGEMREQYF
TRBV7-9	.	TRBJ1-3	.	TGTGCCAGCAGCGGGGGGGTCTCTGGAAACACCATATATTTT	CASSGGVSGNTIYF
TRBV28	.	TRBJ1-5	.	TGTGCCAGCAGTACCGTCCCGGTAGTTCAGCCCCAGCATTTT	CASSTVPVVQPQHF
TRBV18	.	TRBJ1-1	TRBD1	TGTGCCAGCTCAACCACAAACAGGGGCCGCCCGGAGGACACTGAAGCTTTCTTT	CASSTTNRGRPEDTEAFF
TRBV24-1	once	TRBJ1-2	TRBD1	TGTGCCACCCAACAAATCAAGTGGGGGACAGGGCATAACTATGGCTACACCTTC	CATQQIKWGTGHNYGYTF
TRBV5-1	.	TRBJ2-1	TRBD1	TGCGCCAGCAGCGCGGGTGCAGGGGGCATCGTGGACAATGAGCAGTTCTTC	CASSAGAGGIVDNEQFF
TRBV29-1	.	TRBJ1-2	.	TGCAGCGCACGGAGGGGAACCTCTAACTATGGCTACACCTTC	CSARRGTSNYGYTF
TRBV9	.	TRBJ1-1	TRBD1	TGTGCCAGCAGCGTAGCCTCGGGGACAGGGGCGAACACTGAAGCTTTCTTT	CASSVASGTGANTEAFF
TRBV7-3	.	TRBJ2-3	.	TGTGCCAGCAGCTTAAGGGCTGCCACAGATACGCAGTATTTT	CASSLRAATDTQYF
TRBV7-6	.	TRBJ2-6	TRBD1	TGTGCCAGCAGCCTATTGGGACAGGGTGACTCTGGGGCCAACGTCCTGACTTTC	CASSLLGQGDSGANVLTF
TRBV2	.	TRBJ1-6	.	TGTGCCAGCAGTGACGCGGCCCGGCATTCACCCCTCCACTTT	CASSDAARHSPLHF
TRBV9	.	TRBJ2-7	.	TGTGCCAGCAGCCTCACGACAGTGCCCCTCGACGAGCAGTACTTC	CASSLTTVPLDEQYF
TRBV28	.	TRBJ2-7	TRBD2	TGTGCCAGCAGTTCCTGGACTAGCGGGTACGAGCAGTACTTC	CASSSWTSGYEQYF
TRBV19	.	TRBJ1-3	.	TGTGCCAGTACCCCCACAGCTACCTCTGGAAACACCATATATTTT	CASTPTATSGNTIYF
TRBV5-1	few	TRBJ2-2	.	TGCGCCAGCAGCAGGGACTCGGGGACCTACACCGGGGAGCTGTTTTTT	CASSRDSGTYTGELFF
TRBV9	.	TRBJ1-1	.	TGTGCCAGCAGCCGACAGAACACTGAAGCTTTCTTT	CASSRQNTEAFF
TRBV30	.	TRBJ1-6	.	TGTGCCTGGAGTGGGGGGGTTTCGCATTCCTCCTATAATTCACCCCTCCACTTT	CAWSGGVSHSSYNSPLHF
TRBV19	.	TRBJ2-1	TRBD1	TGTGCCAGTAATACAGGGGCTACTCCCTACAATGAGCAGTTCTTC	CASNTGATPYNEQFF
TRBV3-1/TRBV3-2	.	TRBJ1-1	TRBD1	TGTGCCAGCAGACAGACAGGGGTGGGTACTGAAGCTTTCTTT	CASRQTGVGTEAFF
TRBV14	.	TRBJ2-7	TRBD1	TGTGCCAGCAGCCGTCAGGCAGGGGGCTACGAGCAGTACTTC	CASSRQAGGYEQYF
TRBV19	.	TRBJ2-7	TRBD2	TGTGCCAGTAGTATCTGGACTAGCGGGAGGGACGAGCAGTACTTC	CASSIWTSGRDEQYF
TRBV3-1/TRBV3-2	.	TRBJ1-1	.	TGTGCCAGCAGCCAAACACTAACAGGAATAATGAACACTGAAGCTTTCTTT	CASSQTLTGIMNTEAFF
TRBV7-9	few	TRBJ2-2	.	TGTGCCAGCAGCACCCCCCGGGGTACCGGGGAGCTGTTTTTT	CASSTPRGTGELFF
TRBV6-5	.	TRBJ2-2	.	TGTGCCAGCAGTACCCTCCAGGCCGGGGAGCTGTTTTTT	CASSTLQAGELFF
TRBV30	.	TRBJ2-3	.	TGTGCCTGGAGACGGACAGATACGCAGTATTTT	CAWRRTDTQYF
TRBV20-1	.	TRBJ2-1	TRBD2	TGCAGTGCTAGTCTTAATCTAGCGGTCTCCTACAATGAGCAGTTCTTC	CSASLNLAVSYNEQFF
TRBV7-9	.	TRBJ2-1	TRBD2	TGTGCCAGCAGCCCGACCGGGACTAGCTACAATGAGCAGTTCTTC	CASSPTGTSYNEQFF
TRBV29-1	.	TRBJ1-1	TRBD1	TGCAGCTTCCATTTGGGTTGGACAGGGGGGAACACTGAAGCTTTCTTT	CSFHLGWTGGNTEAFF